This T cell receptor (beta chain) came from a study of blood T cells in healthy people across ages. Whole-study findings and limits: Compared with aged donors, long-lived donors showed fewer expanded clones, suggesting selection.

Comments on this clonotype: The antigen is undetermined.

Then a second PCR, running roughly 7 to 11 cycles, was carried out with a sample-barcoded 5' primer and a J-beta primer mix. Each CDR3 protein is one row after TCRdb ran MiXCR on the 5' RACE reads. This table has roughly 1,100,000 distinct CDR3 sequences, less than 25% appearing once. Germline V gene lookup returns CDR1 SQVTM and CDR2 ANQGSEA. The length of the CDR3 is 12 residues. Donors were systemically healthy Caucasian individuals from Russia aged roughly 6 to 100 years. The authors isolated at least 6.5 million PBMCs per sample. The same sample was also used in a study of T cells of mothers and their children. Turning to that study: Reads recorded for TCR beta CDR3 numbered over 9 million per mother and some 2.7 million per child.

The chain combines TRBV29-1 with TRBJ2-5; D is perhaps TRBD2 (6 bases). The closer fit of TRBJ2-7 to the DNA end suggests the J call may be wrong. What was sequenced was blood. The receptor comes from a girl aged 2-10 years in good health. DNA of the CDR3: TGCAGCGTTGAAGCGGGAGCAGCCGAGCAGTACTTC. The encoded protein is CSVEAGAAEQYF.